This TCR beta chain is drawn from a study of T cell repertoires and Cas9 in healthy adults. On the study more broadly: Characterization of SpCas9-reactive CD4 and CD8 T cells covered multi-effector potency, cytotoxicity and lineage.

Study results and limitations: SpCas9-reactive regulatory T cells reportedly mitigated SpCas9-reactive effector T cells in vitro.

Remarks on this clone: Its target is unknown.

Only in-frame clones appear in the TCRdb table, and some are missing; sequencing was by immunoSEQ multiplex PCR. The sample lists about 14,000 clones; 89% were seen once. V was trimmed by 0 bases and J by 5 bases, leaving 13 bases between them. Germline V gene sequence: CDR1 SGHRS, CDR2 YFSETQ. The CDR3 spans 15 residues. Sample: Tregs (CD4+, CD25+, CD127-, CD137-, CD154-) from PBMCs; culture status not recorded. The chain is built from TRBV5-1 and TRBJ2-3; unclear D gene. The TCR was taken from a human donor in good health. CDR3 sequence reads: CASSLAIKTQDTQYF. The CDR3 bases are TGCGCCAGCAGCTTGGCCATCAAGACACAAGATACGCAGTATTTT.